The text below deals with one TCR beta chain. The germline V gene encodes CDR1 MNHEY and CDR2 SMNVEV (reference sequence). Trimming at V came to 4 bases and at J to 4 bases, leaving 4 bases not matched to a gene. The CDR3 is made up of 15 amino acids. The sample belongs to a study of blood T cell repertoires in COVID-19. Study background: The United States, Italy and Spain supplied acute and convalescent COVID-19 samples. PBMCs, B-cell-depleted T cells, or T cells were the source of the cDNA or gDNA that made up the material.

In Seattle, patients joined the study during active infection and were tracked longitudinally. Original analysis: From reference gene primer amplification, estimates of nucleated cell counts were derived. Some clones are missing from TCRdb's copy, which holds only in-frame ones; the method was immunoSEQ multiplex PCR. Clone size and the V and J calls come from that table; the DNA yielded D and trimming. The sample includes under 250,000 clones, approximately 78% of them seen just once. Specimen: peripheral blood. V and J are TRBV27 and TRBJ2-3; TRBD2 aligns across 11 bases. The TCR comes from a woman in her 70s with COVID-19, enrolled during active disease. CDR3 nucleotides: TGTGCCAGCAGTTCCACGGGACTAGCGGCAGATACGCAGTATTTT. Translated, it gives CASSSTGLAADTQYF.